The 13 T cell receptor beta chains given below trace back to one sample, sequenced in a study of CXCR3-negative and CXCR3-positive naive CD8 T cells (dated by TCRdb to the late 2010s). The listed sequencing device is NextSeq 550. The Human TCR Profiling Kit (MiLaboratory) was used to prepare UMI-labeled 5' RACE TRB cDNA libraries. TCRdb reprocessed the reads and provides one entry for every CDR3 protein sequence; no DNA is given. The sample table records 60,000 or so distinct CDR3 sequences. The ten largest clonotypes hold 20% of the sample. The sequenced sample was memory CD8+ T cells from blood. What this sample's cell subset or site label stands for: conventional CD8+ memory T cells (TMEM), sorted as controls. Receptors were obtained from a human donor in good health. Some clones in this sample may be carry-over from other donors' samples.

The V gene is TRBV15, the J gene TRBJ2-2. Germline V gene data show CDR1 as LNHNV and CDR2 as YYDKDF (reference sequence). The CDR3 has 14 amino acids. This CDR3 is CATSREGGTGELFF.

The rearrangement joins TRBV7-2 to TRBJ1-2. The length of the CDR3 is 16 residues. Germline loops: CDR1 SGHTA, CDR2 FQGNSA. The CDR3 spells CASSLAHYGTNYGYTF. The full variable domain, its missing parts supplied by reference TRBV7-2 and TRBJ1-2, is GAGVSQSPSNKVTEKGKDVELRCDPISGHTALYWYRQSLGQGLEFLIYFQGNSAPDKSGLPSDRFSAERTGGSVSTLTIQRTQQEDSAVYLCASSLAHYGTNYGYTFGSGTRLTVV.

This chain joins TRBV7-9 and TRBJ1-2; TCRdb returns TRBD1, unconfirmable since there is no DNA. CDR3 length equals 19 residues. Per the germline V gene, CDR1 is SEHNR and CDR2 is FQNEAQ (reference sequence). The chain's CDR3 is CASSLPSSKQGALLHGYTF.

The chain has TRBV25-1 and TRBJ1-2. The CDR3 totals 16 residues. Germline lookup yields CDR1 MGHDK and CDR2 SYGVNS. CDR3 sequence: CASAGQGGRGLLTYTF.

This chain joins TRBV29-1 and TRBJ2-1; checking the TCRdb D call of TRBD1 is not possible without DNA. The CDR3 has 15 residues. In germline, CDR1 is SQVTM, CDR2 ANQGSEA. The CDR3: CSADPGRTDLREQFF.

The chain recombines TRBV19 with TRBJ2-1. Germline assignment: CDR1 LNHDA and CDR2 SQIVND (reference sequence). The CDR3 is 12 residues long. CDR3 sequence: CASSIGSNEQFF.

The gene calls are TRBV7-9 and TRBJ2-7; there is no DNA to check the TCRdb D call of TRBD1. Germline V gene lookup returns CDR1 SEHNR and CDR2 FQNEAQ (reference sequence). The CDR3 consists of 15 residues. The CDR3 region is CASSSGTGATGEQYF.

The CDR3 loop is CASSLVGLQGNQPQHF. The V call is TRBV7-2, the J call TRBJ1-5; the TCRdb D gene call, TRBD1, has no DNA to confirm it. Per the germline V gene, CDR1 is SGHTA and CDR2 is FQGNSA. The CDR3 is 16 residues long.

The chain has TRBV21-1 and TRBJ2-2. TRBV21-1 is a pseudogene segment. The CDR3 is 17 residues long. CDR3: CASSKGTQAPNTGELFF.

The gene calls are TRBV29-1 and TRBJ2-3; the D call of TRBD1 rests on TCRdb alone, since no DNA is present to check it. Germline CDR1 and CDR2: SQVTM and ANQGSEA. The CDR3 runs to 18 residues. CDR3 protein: CSVEDPGRGVGGTDTQYF.

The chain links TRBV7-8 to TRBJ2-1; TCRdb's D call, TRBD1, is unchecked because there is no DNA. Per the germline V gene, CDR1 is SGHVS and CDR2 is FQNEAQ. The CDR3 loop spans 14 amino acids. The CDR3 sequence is CASSPHRDTNEQFF.

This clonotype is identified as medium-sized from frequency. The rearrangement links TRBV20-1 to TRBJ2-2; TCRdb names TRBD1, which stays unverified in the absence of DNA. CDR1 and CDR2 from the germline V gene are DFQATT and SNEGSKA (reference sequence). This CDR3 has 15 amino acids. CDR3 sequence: CSARLPGQGAGELFF.

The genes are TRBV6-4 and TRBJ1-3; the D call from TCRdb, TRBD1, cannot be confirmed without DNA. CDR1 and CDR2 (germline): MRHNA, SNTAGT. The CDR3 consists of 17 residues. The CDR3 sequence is CASSLSHRQGLGNTIYF.